This TCR beta chain was sequenced in a study of shared clonotypes between healthy human individuals (dated by TCRdb to 2020 to 2022). Broadly, across the study: A couple of women and three men aged 18 to 49 years were included in the cohort. Leukapheresis yielded between about 0.94 and 10 billion PBMCs per donor. The study deeply sequenced blood TCR repertoires of about 5 healthy adults to estimate repertoire size and the extent of clonotype sharing between individuals. Per donor, three plates each were used for CD4 naive and CD4 memory, two for CD8 naive, and one for CD8 memory. Libraries were prepared and TCR repertoires were sequenced by different laboratories using diverse techniques, in order to increase sequencing depth and limit assay-specific biases. What the authors observed across the whole study: Sampling was limited to blood, and TCR repertoires in tissue likely differ from TCR repertoires in blood. Pairwise subsampling indicated that sequencing depth was expected to affect the degree of clonotype sharing among donors. Incomplete sequencing was indicated by rarefaction of sorted-subset datasets, despite the large sequencing depth. Because the study included only a small number of donors, the genetic and exposure-history diversity represented was limited. About 5% of naive CD4, 3.5% of naive CD8, about 2.1% of memory CD4, and 0.4% of memory CD8 clonotypes were shared across several donors. Estimated clonotype richness was generally larger for naive than for memory subsets. Compared with non-shared clonotypes, the clonotypes found in all four sorted-subset donors had higher generation probabilities.

TCR CDR3 regions were amplified from genomic DNA by multiplex PCR using the deep immunoSEQ assay. Extracted genomic DNA from each cell subset was spread evenly across all wells of several immunoSEQ 96-well plates, with each plate serving as a replicate. Each replicate PCR for sorted subsets received 200 ng genomic DNA, equal to about 30,000 T cell genomes. The purified libraries were quantified using a Qubit 3.0 fluorometer, sized with a Bioanalyzer 2100, and then quantified again using the KAPA Library Quantification kit. A separate single-read 150-cycle Illumina NextSeq 550 flow cell was used to sequence each immunoSEQ 96-well plate. The authors' analysis ran thus. Because only junctional sequences without quality scores were contained in the immunoSEQ output, filtering matching that applied to full-length reads could not be performed. Sequences were annotated with PyIR, a Python wrapper for IgBLAST v1.9, using IMGT germline references to assign V/J genes and CDR3. Reads were removed for weak V/J assignments (E-value above 1e-6), missing CDR3, stop codons, out-of-frame junctions, or ambiguous translated residues. V3J clonotypes were defined by identical inferred V gene, J gene, and CDR3 amino acid sequence. To compute the percentage overlap between repertoires, the number of shared unique clonotypes was divided by the size of the smaller repertoire. Repertoire richness was assessed with RTK rarefaction, the Chao1 estimator, and Recon v2.1 estimates of unobserved clonotypes. For all TCRbeta clonotypes obtained by the gDNA method from a few donors, generation probabilities were computed with OLGA. TCRdb retrieved this table from immuneACCESS and kept in-frame rearrangements only. Not all clones are present; in checked studies, unresolved V genes account for under half, and no reason is known for the remainder. The V and J calls and clone size were taken over from that table, and D and trimming were inferred from the DNA. Within this sample are nearly 1 million clones, with 60% to 85% of them counted one time only. Clones ranked in the top ten supply 1.5% of the sample.

CDR1 and CDR2, per the germline V gene, are SGHTA and FQGNSA. V loses 7 bases of germline sequence and J loses 11 bases, and the interval between the two ends is 12 bases. The CDR3 spans 12 residues, from the cysteine through the phenylalanine. Only the CDR3 DNA stays, 36 bases, in frame from base 1. Donors were healthy HIV-negative adults with no recently reported acute infections or vaccinations. Every donor was a Caucasian adult residing in Nashville, Tennessee, USA. CD4+ T cells were enriched through magnetic negative selection, after which naive cells were positively selected on CD45RA and the remaining negative fraction served as the memory subset. Blood was obtained by leukapheresis, after which PBMCs were separated by Ficoll-Histopaque density gradient centrifugation and cryopreserved in liquid nitrogen vapor phase. Analytical flow cytometry was used to check the purity and quantity of every magnetically sorted T cell population. Each sorted fraction had its genomic DNA isolated and then quantified by UV absorbance on a Nanodrop 2000c.

On this clone itself: Its specific antigen is unknown. Base quality data are lacking; no much larger clone is found one base away.

This clonotype was obtained from a man between 18 and 29 years old in good health. What was sequenced was memory CD4+ T cells sorted from blood. According to the study, the label for this sample's cell subset or site signals: CD45RA-negative fraction. This receptor chain uses TRBV7-2 and TRBJ1-6, with no confident D gene call. The CDR3 corresponds to CASTSSFPPLHF. The bases are TGTGCCAGCACCAGCTCGTTTCCACCCCTCCACTTT.